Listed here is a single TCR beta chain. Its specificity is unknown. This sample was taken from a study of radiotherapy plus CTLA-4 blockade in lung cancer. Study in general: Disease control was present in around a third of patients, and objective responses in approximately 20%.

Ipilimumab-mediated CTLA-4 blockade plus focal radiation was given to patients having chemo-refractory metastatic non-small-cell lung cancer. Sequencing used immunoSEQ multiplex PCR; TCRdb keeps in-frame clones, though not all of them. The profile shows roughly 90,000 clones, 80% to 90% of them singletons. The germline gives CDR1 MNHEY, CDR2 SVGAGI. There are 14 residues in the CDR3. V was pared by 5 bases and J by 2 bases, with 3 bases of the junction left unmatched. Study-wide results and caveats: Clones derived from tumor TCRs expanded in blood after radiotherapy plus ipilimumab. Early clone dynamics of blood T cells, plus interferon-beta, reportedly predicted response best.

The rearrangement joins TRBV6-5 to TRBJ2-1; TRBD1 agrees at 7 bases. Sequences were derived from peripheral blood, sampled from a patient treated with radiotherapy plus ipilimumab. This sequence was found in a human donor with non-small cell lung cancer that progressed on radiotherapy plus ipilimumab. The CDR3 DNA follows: TGTGCCAGCAGTACCACAGGGGCCTACAATGAGCAGTTCTTC. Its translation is CASSTTGAYNEQFF.